Presented here are 30 T cell receptor beta chains from one specimen sequenced in a study of control samples from healthy donors and cancer patients. Repertoires were generated with immunoSEQ multiplex PCR, while TCRdb's copy carries only in-frame clones and drops some. Among 150,000 to 200,000 clones listed, around nine tenths were seen once. Source material: blood. The source of these receptors is a man aged 25-40 years in good health.

The V gene is TRBV4-3, the J gene TRBJ1-5; D not resolved. Trimming removed 0 bases from V and 3 bases from J, with 9 bases in between. CDR3 length: 15 amino acids. The germline gives CDR1 LGHNA, CDR2 YSLEER. CDR3 region: CASSQDRQANQPQHF. The CDR3 DNA reads as TGCGCCAGCAGCCAAGATAGGCAAGCCAATCAGCCCCAGCATTTT.

This sequence joins TRBV7-9 and TRBJ1-1, with D possibly being TRBD1 (6 bases). The CDR3 has 15 residues. The V and J ends lost 5 bases and 4 bases respectively, with 17 bases between them. Looked up from germline, CDR1 is SEHNR and CDR2 is FQNEAQ (reference sequence). The CDR3 nucleotides are TGTGCCAGCAGCCCCCCGGGGGCGGAGGGCACTGAAGCTTTCTTT. This sequence encodes CASSPPGAEGTEAFF.

The chain combines TRBV6-2 or TRBV6-3 with TRBJ2-7; D might be TRBD1 (5 bases). This CDR3 comprises 12 residues. CDR1 is MNHEY, CDR2 SVGEGT, per germline. Trimming pared 5 bases from V and 6 bases from J, leaving 11 bases between. CDR3 coding DNA: TGTGCCAGCAGTCCCACAGGTGGCGAGCAGTACTTC. It translates to CASSPTGGEQYF.

The chain links TRBV27 to TRBJ2-1; D may be TRBD1 (5 bases). The germline V gene encodes CDR1 MNHEY and CDR2 SMNVEV (reference sequence). V gave up 7 bases and J gave up 6 bases, with 13 bases separating them. This CDR3 region has 13 residues. Here the CDR3 DNA reads TGTGCCAGCACTCATTGGGGCAGCAATGAGCAGTTCTTC. Its translation: CASTHWGSNEQFF.

The CDR3 sequence: CASSQGQWNNEQFF. As DNA, the CDR3 is TGCGCCAGCAGCCAGGGACAATGGAACAATGAGCAGTTCTTC. The chain recombines TRBV5-1 with TRBJ2-1; a possible D gene is TRBD1 (6 bases). The CDR3 loop spans 14 amino acids. The germline CDR1 and CDR2 sequences are SGHRS and YFSETQ. V lost 4 bases and J 5 bases, leaving 13 bases between the germline ends.

This chain connects TRBV19 to TRBJ1-5, with D tentatively TRBD1 (6 bases). Germline V gene lookup returns CDR1 LNHDA and CDR2 SQIVND (reference sequence). Trimming shortened V by 3 bases and J by 0 bases, and 12 bases separated the two germline ends. The CDR3 spans 16 residues. DNA of the CDR3: TGTGCCAGTAGTATCGTACAGGGACTTAGCAATCAGCCCCAGCATTTT. Residues: CASSIVQGLSNQPQHF.

This clone was picked up a small number of times. The chain recombines TRBV19 with TRBJ1-1; a possible D gene is TRBD1 (5 bases). Germline V gene lookup returns CDR1 LNHDA and CDR2 SQIVND (reference sequence). Between the trimmed V and J ends, which lost 5 bases and 6 bases, there was a span of 22 bases. The CDR3 loop spans 16 amino acids. CDR3 residues: CASSGSLGRVDAEAFF. The DNA of the CDR3 is TGTGCCAGTAGTGGTTCGTTGGGCAGGGTGGATGCTGAAGCTTTCTTT.

The chain joins TRBV5-6 to TRBJ2-3; 9 bases line up with TRBD1. The ends lost 0 bases at V and 2 bases at J; junction bases unmatched: 7. This CDR3 has 17 residues. Germline loops: CDR1 SGHDT, CDR2 YYEEEE. The CDR3 reads CASSLAGTGRITDTQYF. The CDR3 region has the DNA TGTGCCAGCAGCTTGGCGGGGACAGGGAGAATCACAGATACGCAGTATTTT.

J is TRBJ1-2 and V is TRBV3-1 (or the pseudogene TRBV3-2); D is unclear. Germline loops: CDR1 LGHDT, CDR2 YNNKEL (reference sequence). The germline V and J ends were trimmed by 3 bases and 8 bases, with 13 bases remaining between them. CDR3 length equals 13 residues. CDR3 nucleotide sequence: TGTGCCAGCAGCCAGATGGAAACTAGGGGCTACACCTTC. This codes for CASSQMETRGYTF.

The chain joins TRBV7-2 to TRBJ2-7, with D unclear. In germline, CDR1 is SGHTA, CDR2 FQGNSA. The CDR3 contains 14 residues. V gave up 5 bases and J gave up 1 base, with 12 bases separating them. The CDR3 region has the DNA TGTGCCAGCAGCCCCGACTGGAATTCCTACGAGCAGTACTTC. Its translation: CASSPDWNSYEQYF. The whole variable domain, filled in from reference TRBV7-2 and TRBJ2-7, reads GAGVSQSPSNKVTEKGKDVELRCDPISGHTALYWYRQSLGQGLEFLIYFQGNSAPDKSGLPSDRFSAERTGGSVSTLTIQRTQQEDSAVYLCASSPDWNSYEQYFGPGTRLTVT.

The chain is built from TRBV24-1 and TRBJ2-3; D not resolved. The CDR3 is made up of 14 amino acids. Between the trimmed V and J ends, which lost 5 bases and 4 bases, there was a span of 12 bases. Germline CDR1 is KGHDR and CDR2 is SFDVKD. CDR3 sequence (DNA): TGTGCCACCAGTGCCTCCGCCGCGGCAGATACGCAGTATTTT. Translated: CATSASAAADTQYF.

The chain carries TRBV19 and TRBJ1-3; D might be TRBD1 (6 bases). With 5 bases removed from V and 8 bases from J, the gap between germline ends came to 19 bases. CDR1 is LNHDA and CDR2 is SQIVND in the germline V gene (reference sequence). The CDR3 is 15 amino acids. The CDR3 DNA is TGTGCCAGTAGTGGACAGTCTTTGGCTTCCTACACCATATATTTT. It specifies CASSGQSLASYTIYF.

The V gene is TRBV7-7, the J gene TRBJ2-5; D is ambiguous. The CDR3 contains 14 residues. Germline V lookup: CDR1 SSHAT, CDR2 FNYEAQ (reference sequence). Deletions cut 5 bases from V and 5 bases from J, with 15 bases between. The DNA for the CDR3 is TGTGCCAGCAGCCCTAGTCAGAGTGGCGAGACCCAGTACTTC. Translated: CASSPSQSGETQYF.

V usage is TRBV30 and J usage is TRBJ1-1; D is uncertain. CDR1 and CDR2 from the germline V gene are GTSNPN and SVGIG (reference sequence). V lost 3 bases to trimming and J lost 2 bases, with 10 bases between them. The CDR3 totals 13 residues. The CDR3 region has the DNA TGTGCCTGGAGCTTTACTCGAAACACTGAAGCTTTCTTT. This translates into CAWSFTRNTEAFF.

This chain links TRBV15 with TRBJ2-3; 10 bases are a match to TRBD2. After removal of 6 bases from V and 0 bases from J, the junction contained 9 bases not matched to a gene. In germline, CDR1 is LNHNV, CDR2 YYDKDF (reference sequence). The length of the CDR3 is 17 residues. The CDR3 is CATRRPMTSGSTDTQYF. In nucleotides, the CDR3 is TGTGCCACCAGGAGGCCTATGACTAGCGGGAGCACAGATACGCAGTATTTT.

The chain has TRBV10-2 and TRBJ1-5, with a weak D call TRBD1 (6 bases). Germline V gene data show CDR1 as WSHSY and CDR2 as SAAADI. The CDR3 has 15 residues. With 7 bases removed from V and 2 bases from J, the gap between germline ends came to 15 bases. The CDR3 region is CASTEGGRGNQPQHF. The CDR3 nucleotides read TGCGCCAGCACAGAGGGGGGTCGTGGCAATCAGCCCCAGCATTTT.

This clone was found once. The chain joins TRBV3-1 (or the pseudogene TRBV3-2) to TRBJ2-5; D gene uncertain. The germline V and J ends were trimmed by 1 base and 2 bases, with 5 bases remaining between them. Germline loops: CDR1 LGHDT, CDR2 YNNKEL (reference sequence). The CDR3 has 13 amino acids. The CDR3 here is CASSQADQETQYF. DNA for the CDR3: TGTGCCAGCAGCCAAGCCGATCAAGAGACCCAGTACTTC.

This clone was recorded once. The same CDR3 arises from other DNA sequences in this sample as well. The chain links TRBV5-6 to TRBJ2-2, with D hard to call. Per the germline V gene, CDR1 is SGHDT and CDR2 is YYEEEE. This CDR3 has 12 residues. Deletions cut 6 bases from V and 5 bases from J, with 8 bases between. The CDR3 protein is CASTLQTGELFF. Here the CDR3 DNA reads TGTGCCAGCACCTTACAGACCGGGGAGCTGTTTTTT.

This clone was detected once. This rearrangement joins TRBV6-2 or TRBV6-3 to TRBJ2-5; D unclear. V was cut by 5 bases and J by 3 bases, with 7 bases left in between. The CDR3 totals 12 residues. CDR1 and CDR2 (germline): MNHEY, SVGEGT. The CDR3 loop reads CASSTVEETQYF. As DNA, the CDR3 is TGTGCCAGCAGTACAGTCGAAGAGACCCAGTACTTC.

The chain has TRBV21-1 and TRBJ2-6; whether TRBD2, the table's D call, matches the DNA was not checked. TRBV21-1 is reported as a pseudogene. This CDR3 has 18 residues. CDR3 region: CASSKRWGEDSGANVLTF. The DNA of the CDR3 is TGTGCCAGCAGCAAACGGTGGGGGGAAGACTCTGGGGCCAACGTCCTGACTTTC.

The CDR3 sequence is CASSLWGGPRYF. The DNA for the CDR3 is TGTGCCAGCAGTCTCTGGGGGGGCCCCCGGTACTTC. The chain carries TRBV6-5 and TRBJ2-7; D is possibly TRBD2 (7 bases). Trimming cost V 5 bases and J 12 bases, with 17 bases left between them. There are 12 residues in the CDR3. Looked up from germline, CDR1 is MNHEY and CDR2 is SVGAGI.

This clone has more than one count but fewer than ten. This chain joins TRBV6-6 and TRBJ1-1, with 7 bases that match TRBD1. The germline V gene encodes CDR1 MNHNY and CDR2 SVGAGI (reference sequence). The V segment lost 7 bases and the J segment 8 bases; nucleotides outside the gene matches: 7. This CDR3 is 12 amino acids long. CDR3 DNA sequence: TGTGCCAGCACCTCCACAGGGGTCGAAGCTTTCTTT. Amino acids: CASTSTGVEAFF.

The J gene is TRBJ2-1, the V gene TRBV3-1 (or the pseudogene TRBV3-2); D gene uncertain. Germline CDR1 LGHDT, CDR2 YNNKEL (reference sequence). CDR3 length equals 16 residues. Trimming took off 0 bases at V and 5 bases at J, with 14 bases between the two ends. CDR3 in DNA: TGTGCCAGCAGCCAAGATCGGAGCAATAGGAACAATGAGCAGTTCTTC. Amino acids: CASSQDRSNRNNEQFF.

J is TRBJ1-2 and V is TRBV6-2 or TRBV6-3, with D perhaps TRBD1 (6 bases). Trimming shortened V by 6 bases and J by 0 bases, and 17 bases separated the two germline ends. CDR3 size: 16 residues. From germline, CDR1 is MNHEY and CDR2 SVGEGT. The CDR3 DNA follows: TGTGCCAGCAGCCCTTGGACAGCAGAAGCTAACTATGGCTACACCTTC. This translates into CASSPWTAEANYGYTF.

The chain employs TRBV10-1 and TRBJ1-2; the D is unclear. Germline V gene data show CDR1 as WNHNN and CDR2 as SYGVQD (reference sequence). Trimming shortened V by 7 bases and J by 4 bases, and 13 bases separated the two germline ends. This CDR3 has 13 amino acids. DNA of the CDR3: TGCGCCAGCACCCAAGGCAGGCCCTATGGCTACACCTTC. It yields the protein CASTQGRPYGYTF.

The chain joins TRBV30 to TRBJ1-2; D not resolved. V was cut by 3 bases and J by 3 bases, with 11 bases left in between. Per the germline V gene, CDR1 is GTSNPN and CDR2 is SVGIG (reference sequence). This CDR3 comprises 13 residues. This CDR3 reads CAWRPSADYGYTF. CDR3 nucleotides: TGTGCCTGGAGACCCTCCGCGGACTATGGCTACACCTTC.

The CDR3 coding sequence is TGTGCCAGCAGTTTACCCGGTGAGCAGTTCTTC. Protein product: CASSLPGEQFF. The rearrangement links TRBV28 to TRBJ2-1; D gene ambiguous. CDR1 is MDHEN, CDR2 SYDVKM, per germline. The CDR3 has 11 amino acids. Trimming shortened V by 2 bases and J by 9 bases, and 5 bases separated the two germline ends.

This chain connects TRBV7-2 to TRBJ1-4; D ambiguous. The CDR3 is made up of 13 amino acids. The germline V and J ends were trimmed by 1 base and 7 bases, with 7 bases remaining between them. The germline CDR1 and CDR2 sequences are SGHTA and FQGNSA. The CDR3 protein is CASSLGVPEKLFF. The CDR3 DNA reads TGTGCCAGCAGCTTAGGAGTGCCTGAAAAACTGTTTTTT.

CDR3 bases: TGCGCCAGCACTCCGGGCTCTGGAAACACCATATATTTT. Protein product: CASTPGSGNTIYF. J is TRBJ1-3 and V is TRBV5-1; D not certain. V was pared by 6 bases and J by 0 bases, with 7 bases between. The germline gives CDR1 SGHRS, CDR2 YFSETQ. CDR3 size: 13 residues.

V usage is TRBV3-1 (or the pseudogene TRBV3-2) and J usage is TRBJ2-5; TRBD1 matches at 12 bases. The CDR3 runs to 16 residues. The germline V gene has CDR1 LGHDT and CDR2 YNNKEL (reference sequence). V was pared by 2 bases and J by 6 bases, with 7 bases of the junction left unmatched. Here the CDR3 DNA reads TGTGCCAGCAGCCAACCAGGGACAGGGGGCTTGAAGACCCAGTACTTC. Translated, it gives CASSQPGTGGLKTQYF.